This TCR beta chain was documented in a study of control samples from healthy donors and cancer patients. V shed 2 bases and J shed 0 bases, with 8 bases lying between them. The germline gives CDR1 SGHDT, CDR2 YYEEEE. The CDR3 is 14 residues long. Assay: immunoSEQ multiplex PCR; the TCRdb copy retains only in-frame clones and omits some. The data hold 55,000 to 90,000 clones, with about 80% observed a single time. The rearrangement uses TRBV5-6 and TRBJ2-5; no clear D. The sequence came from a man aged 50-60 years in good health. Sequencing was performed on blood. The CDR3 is CASSFYSDQETQYF. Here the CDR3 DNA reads TGTGCCAGCAGCTTCTACAGCGACCAAGAGACCCAGTACTTC. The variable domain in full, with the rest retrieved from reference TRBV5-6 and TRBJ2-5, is DAGVTQSPTHLIKTRGQQVTLRCSPKSGHDTVSWYQQALGQGPQFIFQYYEEEERQRGNFPDRFSGHQFPNYSSELNVNALLLGDSALYLCASSFYSDQETQYFGPGTRLLVL.